Each of the 8 T cell receptor beta chains below was sequenced from the same sample in a study of blood T cell repertoires in COVID-19. Some clones are missing from TCRdb's copy, which holds only in-frame ones; the method was immunoSEQ multiplex PCR. The sample has about 39,000 clones, approximately 90% seen once. Sequencing used peripheral blood. These receptors were obtained from a man aged 50 to 59 with active COVID-19.

The rearrangement uses TRBV18 and TRBJ2-1; 10 bases are shared with TRBD1. Unmatched junction bases numbered 13, after V lost 4 bases and J lost 1 base. The germline CDR1 and CDR2 sequences are KGHSH and LQKENI. This CDR3 region has 19 residues. Written as DNA, the CDR3 is TGTGCCAGCTCACACTCCGGGACAGGGGTCCTAAATTCCTACAATGAGCAGTTCTTC. Translated, it gives CASSHSGTGVLNSYNEQFF.

The chain combines TRBV4-1 with TRBJ1-5; a weak D match, TRBD1 (5 bases). Germline V gene sequence: CDR1 MGHRA, CDR2 YSYEKL. V shed 4 bases and J shed 6 bases, with 19 bases lying between them. The CDR3 is 16 residues long. In DNA, the CDR3 is TGCGCCAGCAGCCCATATCATCTCCAGGGAGGTCAGCCCCAGCATTTT. This sequence encodes CASSPYHLQGGQPQHF.

V and J are TRBV9 and TRBJ2-3; possibly TRBD2 for D (6 bases). V was clipped by 0 bases and J by 4 bases, with 12 bases between them. The CDR3 runs 15 residues. CDR1 and CDR2 from the germline V gene are SGDLS and YYNGEE. The CDR3 reads CASSVDDGGPDTQYF. The CDR3 coding sequence is TGTGCCAGCAGCGTAGATGACGGGGGACCAGATACGCAGTATTTT. The variable domain in full, completed from reference TRBV9 and TRBJ2-3, reads DSGVTQTPKHLITATGQRVTLRCSPRSGDLSVYWYQQSLDQGLQFLIQYYNGEERAKGNILERFSAQQFPDLHSELNLSSLELGDSALYFCASSVDDGGPDTQYFGPGTRLTVL.

This chain joins TRBV7-6 and TRBJ2-1; TRBD2 aligns across 9 bases. From germline, CDR1 is SGHVS and CDR2 FNYEAQ. The CDR3 has 14 residues. Trimming removed 5 bases from V and 4 bases from J; junction bases left unmatched: 3. CDR3 nucleotide sequence: TGTGCCAGCAGCGCGGGAGGGGGGTACAATGAGCAGTTCTTC. It translates to CASSAGGGYNEQFF.

The J gene is TRBJ2-7, the V gene TRBV29-1; 11 bases fit TRBD1. Germline V gene data show CDR1 as SQVTM and CDR2 as ANQGSEA. The CDR3 is made up of 14 amino acids. The V and J ends lost 2 bases and 5 bases, in that order; junction bases with no gene match: 5. CDR3 loop: CSVERTGGFNEQYF. CDR3 coding DNA: TGCAGCGTTGAAAGGACAGGGGGCTTCAACGAGCAGTACTTC.

The chain links TRBV7-9 to TRBJ1-2; a weak D match, TRBD1 (5 bases). There are 15 residues in the CDR3. In germline, CDR1 is SEHNR, CDR2 FQNEAQ (reference sequence). V was shortened by 3 bases and J by 8 bases, with 19 bases between the two germline ends. DNA of the CDR3: TGTGCCAGCAGCTTCCCCCTTGGGGGGATTGGGGGCTACACCTTC. This gives the protein CASSFPLGGIGGYTF.

CDR3 loop: CASIEAEAQYF. In DNA form, the CDR3 reads TGTGCCAGCATAGAAGCTGAGGCCCAGTACTTC. The V call is TRBV2, the J call TRBJ2-5, with unresolved D. Deletions cut 7 bases from V and 9 bases from J, with 12 bases between. Germline V gene sequence: CDR1 SNHLY, CDR2 FYNNEI. The CDR3 contains 11 residues.

CDR3 region: CASSLGRGMETQYF. The CDR3, as DNA: TGTGCCAGCAGCTTAGGCCGGGGAATGGAGACCCAGTACTTC. This chain links TRBV7-2 with TRBJ2-5; weak D call: TRBD2 (5 bases). The CDR3 contains 14 residues. Germline assignment: CDR1 SGHTA and CDR2 FQGNSA. V was clipped by 1 base and J by 5 bases, with 11 bases between them.